This paragraph reports one T cell receptor beta chain. Antigen: not known. It was healthy bone marrow donors who served as donors. The record originates from a study of cytomegalovirus exposure and HLA in healthy donors. Overall study: An earlier analysis found roughly 100 million unique TCR beta sequences from about 190 million T cells.

The CDR3 extends over 17 amino acids. Study results and limitations: Within an earlier analysis, most TCR beta V segments proved productive either about 90% or about 30% of the time. Reports described diagnosis of cytomegalovirus status by the classifier as highly specific and sensitive.

PCR used 60 Vbeta primers and 13 Jbeta primers. This table comes from immunoSEQ multiplex PCR, and its TCRdb copy is limited to in-frame clones, with some not included. The sample has around 53,000 clones; about 84% are singletons. The chain recombines TRBV21-1 with TRBJ2-3; TRBD2 is the table's D call and was not checked against the DNA. TRBV21-1 is a pseudogene segment. The clonotype comes from a man between 25 and 39 years old in good health and CMV-seronegative. Specimen: PBMCs. CDR3 residues: CARQRAGGISSTDTQYF. The CDR3 bases are TGTGCCCGTCAGCGAGCGGGAGGTATCTCTAGCACAGATACGCAGTATTTT.